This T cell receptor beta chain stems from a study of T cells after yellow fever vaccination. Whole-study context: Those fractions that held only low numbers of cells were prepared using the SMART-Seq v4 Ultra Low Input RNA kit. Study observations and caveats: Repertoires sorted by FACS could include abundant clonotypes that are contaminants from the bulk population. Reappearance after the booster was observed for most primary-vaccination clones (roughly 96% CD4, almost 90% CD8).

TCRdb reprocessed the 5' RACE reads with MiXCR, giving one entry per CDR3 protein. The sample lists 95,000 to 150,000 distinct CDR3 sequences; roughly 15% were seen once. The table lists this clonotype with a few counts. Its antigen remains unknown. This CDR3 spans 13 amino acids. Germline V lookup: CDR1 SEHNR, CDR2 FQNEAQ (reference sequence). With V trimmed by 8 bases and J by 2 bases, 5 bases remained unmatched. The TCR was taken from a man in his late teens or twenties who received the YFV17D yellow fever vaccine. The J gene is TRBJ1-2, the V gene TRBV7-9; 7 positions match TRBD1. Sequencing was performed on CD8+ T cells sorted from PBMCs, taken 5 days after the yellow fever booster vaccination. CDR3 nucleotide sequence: TGTGCCAGCGTCACACAGGGGAACTATGGCTACACCTTC. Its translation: CASVTQGNYGYTF.